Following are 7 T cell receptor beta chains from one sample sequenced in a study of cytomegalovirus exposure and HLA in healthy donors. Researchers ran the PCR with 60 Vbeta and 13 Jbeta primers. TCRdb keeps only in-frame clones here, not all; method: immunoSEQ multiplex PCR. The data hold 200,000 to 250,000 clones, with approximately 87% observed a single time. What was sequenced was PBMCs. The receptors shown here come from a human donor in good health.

CDR3 region: CASSDPRAGITIYEQYF. CDR3 nucleotide sequence: TGTGCCAGCAGTGACCCCAGAGCGGGAATAACTATTTACGAGCAGTACTTC. The chain links TRBV2 to TRBJ2-7; 7 bases line up with TRBD2. This CDR3 is built from 17 residues. The trim removed 3 bases at V and 4 bases at J, leaving 15 bases unmatched. Germline V gene sequence: CDR1 SNHLY, CDR2 FYNNEI.

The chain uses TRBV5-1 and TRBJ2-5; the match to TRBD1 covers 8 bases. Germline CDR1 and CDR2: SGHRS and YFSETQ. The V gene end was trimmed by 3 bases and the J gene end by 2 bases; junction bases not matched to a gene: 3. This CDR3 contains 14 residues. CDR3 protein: CASSSTGGQETQYF. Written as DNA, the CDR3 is TGCGCCAGCAGCTCCACAGGGGGGCAAGAGACCCAGTACTTC.

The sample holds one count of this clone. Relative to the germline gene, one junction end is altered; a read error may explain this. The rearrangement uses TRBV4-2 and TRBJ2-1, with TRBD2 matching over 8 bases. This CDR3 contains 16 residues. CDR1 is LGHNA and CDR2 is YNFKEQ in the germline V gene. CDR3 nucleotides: TGTGCCAGCAGTCAAGCCGGGTCGGGAGGGAGGAATGAGCAGTTCTTC. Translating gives CASSQAGSGGRNEQFF.

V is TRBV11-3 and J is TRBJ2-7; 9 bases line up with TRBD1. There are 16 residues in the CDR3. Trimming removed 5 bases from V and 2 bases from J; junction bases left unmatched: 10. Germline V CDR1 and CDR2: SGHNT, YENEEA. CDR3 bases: TGTGCCAGCAGCCCGGGACAGGGCGGGCCTGCCTACGAGCAGTACTTC. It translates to CASSPGQGGPAYEQYF. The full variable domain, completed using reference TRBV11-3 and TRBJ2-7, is EAGVVQSPRYKIIEKKQPVAFWCNPISGHNTLYWYLQNLGQGPELLIRYENEEAVDDSQLPKDRFSAERLKGVDSTLKIQPAELGDSAVYLCASSPGQGGPAYEQYFGPGTRLTVT.

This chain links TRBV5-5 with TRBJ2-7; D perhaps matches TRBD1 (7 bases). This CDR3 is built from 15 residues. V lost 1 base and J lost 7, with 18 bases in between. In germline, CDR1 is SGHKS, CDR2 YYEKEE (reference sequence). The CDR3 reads CASSLFPGGGREQYF. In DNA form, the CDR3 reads TGTGCCAGCAGCTTGTTCCCAGGGGGAGGTAGGGAGCAGTACTTC.

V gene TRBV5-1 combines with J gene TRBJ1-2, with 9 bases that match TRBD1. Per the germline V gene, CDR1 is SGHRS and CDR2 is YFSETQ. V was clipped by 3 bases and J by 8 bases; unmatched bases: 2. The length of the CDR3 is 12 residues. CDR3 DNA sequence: TGCGCCAGCAGCTGGGGACAGGGAGGCTACACCTTC. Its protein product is CASSWGQGGYTF.

The CDR3 DNA follows: TGTGCCAGCTCACCTTCTACAGGGGGCCGCGGCACTGAAGCTTTCTTT. Amino acid sequence: CASSPSTGGRGTEAFF. The chain is built from TRBV18 and TRBJ1-1, with TRBD1 matching over 9 bases. The V gene end was trimmed by 3 bases and the J gene end by 4 bases; junction bases not matched to a gene: 9. The germline gives CDR1 KGHSH, CDR2 LQKENI. This CDR3 spans 16 amino acids.